The sequence of this T cell receptor beta chain was determined in a study of shared clonotypes between healthy human individuals. CDR1 SGHVS and CDR2 FNYEAQ come from the germline V gene. The V segment lost 5 bases and the J segment 6 bases; nucleotides outside the gene matches: 2. This CDR3 has 14 amino acids. The method was immunoSEQ multiplex PCR; TCRdb's version includes in-frame clones alone and lacks a portion of them. The sample carries 180,000 or so clones, 85% to 95% recorded once. V usage is TRBV7-6 and J usage is TRBJ1-4; TRBD1 matches 11 bases. The sample was naive CD4+ T cells sorted from blood. Subset specified: CD45RA+ positively selected. The clonotype was recovered from a woman in her twenties or thirties in good health. CDR3 coding DNA: TGTGCCAGCAGCCGGGACAGGGGGGATGAAAAACTGTTTTTT. Its translation: CASSRDRGDEKLFF.